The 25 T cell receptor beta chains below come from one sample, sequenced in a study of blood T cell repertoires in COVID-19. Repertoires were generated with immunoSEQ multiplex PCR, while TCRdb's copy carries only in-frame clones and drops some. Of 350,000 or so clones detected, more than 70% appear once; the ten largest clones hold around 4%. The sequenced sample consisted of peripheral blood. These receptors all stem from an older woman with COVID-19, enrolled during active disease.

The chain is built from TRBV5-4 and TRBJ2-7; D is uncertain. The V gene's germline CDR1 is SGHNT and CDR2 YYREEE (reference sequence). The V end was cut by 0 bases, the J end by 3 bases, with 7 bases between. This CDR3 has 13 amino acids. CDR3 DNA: TGTGCCAGCAGCTTGGCGGGTCTCTACGAGCAGTACTTC. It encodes CASSLAGLYEQYF. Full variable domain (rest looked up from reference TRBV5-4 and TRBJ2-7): ETGVTQSPTHLIKTRGQQVTLRCSSQSGHNTVSWYQQALGQGPQFIFQYYREEENGRGNFPPRFSGLQFPNYSSELNVNALELDDSALYLCASSLAGLYEQYFGPGTRLTVT.

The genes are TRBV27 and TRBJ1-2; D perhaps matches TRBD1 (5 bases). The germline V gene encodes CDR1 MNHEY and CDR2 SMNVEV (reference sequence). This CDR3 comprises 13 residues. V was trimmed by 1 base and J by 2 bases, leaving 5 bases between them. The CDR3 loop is CASSLWGNYGYTF. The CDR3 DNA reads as TGTGCCAGCAGTTTATGGGGCAACTATGGCTACACCTTC.

CDR3 coding DNA: TGCGCCAGCAGCAGACTCCAAACAGGGACGGGCTCTGGAAACACCATATATTTT. Translating it yields CASSRLQTGTGSGNTIYF. The chain combines TRBV5-1 with TRBJ1-3; maybe TRBD1 (6 bases). The CDR3 runs to 18 residues. The germline CDR1 and CDR2 sequences are SGHRS and YFSETQ. Trimming took off 4 bases at V and 0 bases at J, with 20 bases between the two ends.

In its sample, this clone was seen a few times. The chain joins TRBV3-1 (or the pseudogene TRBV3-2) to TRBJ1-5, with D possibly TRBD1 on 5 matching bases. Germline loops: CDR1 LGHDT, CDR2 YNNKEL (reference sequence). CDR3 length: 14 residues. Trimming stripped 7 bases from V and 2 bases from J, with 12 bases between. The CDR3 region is CASNQGTGNQPQHF. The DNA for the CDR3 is TGTGCCAGCAATCAGGGTACGGGCAATCAGCCCCAGCATTTT.

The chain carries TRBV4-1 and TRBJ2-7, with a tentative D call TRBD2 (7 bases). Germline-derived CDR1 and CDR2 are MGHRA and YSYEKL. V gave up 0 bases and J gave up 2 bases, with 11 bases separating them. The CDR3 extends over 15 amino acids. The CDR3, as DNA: TGCGCCAGCAGCCAAGAGCGGGGGCCCCCCTACGAGCAGTACTTC. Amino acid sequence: CASSQERGPPYEQYF.

CDR3 bases: TGTGCCAGCAGCACCTTAGGGGGGGATAGCAATCAGCCCCAGCATTTT. This gives the protein CASSTLGGDSNQPQHF. The chain combines TRBV5-5 with TRBJ1-5; a possible D gene is TRBD1 (6 bases). Germline CDR1 reads SGHKS; CDR2 reads YYEKEE (reference sequence). This CDR3 region has 16 residues. The ends were cut back, 4 bases at V and 0 bases at J, with 14 bases in the middle.

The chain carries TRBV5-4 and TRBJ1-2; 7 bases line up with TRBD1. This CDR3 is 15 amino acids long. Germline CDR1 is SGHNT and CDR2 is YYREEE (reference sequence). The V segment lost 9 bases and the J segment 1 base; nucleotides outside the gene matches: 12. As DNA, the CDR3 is TGTGCCACTCGGGGACAGAGGGCTGGTAACTATGGCTACACCTTC. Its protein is CATRGQRAGNYGYTF.

The CDR3 spells CASSRQGARGETQYF. The DNA of the CDR3 is TGTGCCAGCAGCCGACAGGGGGCGCGAGGAGAGACCCAGTACTTC. The V call is TRBV3-1 (or the pseudogene TRBV3-2), the J call TRBJ2-5, with TRBD1 matching 10 bases. Germline lookup yields CDR1 LGHDT and CDR2 YNNKEL (reference sequence). The CDR3 has 15 amino acids. The trim removed 4 bases at V and 4 bases at J, leaving 6 bases unmatched.

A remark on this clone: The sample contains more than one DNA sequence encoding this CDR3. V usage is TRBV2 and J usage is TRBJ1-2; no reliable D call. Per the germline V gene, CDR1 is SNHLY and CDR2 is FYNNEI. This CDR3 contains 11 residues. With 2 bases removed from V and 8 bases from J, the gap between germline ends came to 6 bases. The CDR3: CASSERGGYTF. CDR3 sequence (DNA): TGTGCCAGCAGTGAACGAGGGGGCTACACCTTC.

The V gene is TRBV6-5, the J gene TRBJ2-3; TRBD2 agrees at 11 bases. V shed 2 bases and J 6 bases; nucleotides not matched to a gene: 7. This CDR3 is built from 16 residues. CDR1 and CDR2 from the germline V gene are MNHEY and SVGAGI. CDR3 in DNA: TGTGCCAGCAGTTACATGGCGACTAGCGGGGCCGATACGCAGTATTTT. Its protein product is CASSYMATSGADTQYF.

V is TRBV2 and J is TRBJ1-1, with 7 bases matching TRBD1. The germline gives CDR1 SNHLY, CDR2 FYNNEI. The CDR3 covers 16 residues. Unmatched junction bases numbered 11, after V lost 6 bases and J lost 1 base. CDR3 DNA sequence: TGTGCCAGCAGCCCTGGGGCAGGGGGGTCGAACACTGAAGCTTTCTTT. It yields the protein CASSPGAGGSNTEAFF.

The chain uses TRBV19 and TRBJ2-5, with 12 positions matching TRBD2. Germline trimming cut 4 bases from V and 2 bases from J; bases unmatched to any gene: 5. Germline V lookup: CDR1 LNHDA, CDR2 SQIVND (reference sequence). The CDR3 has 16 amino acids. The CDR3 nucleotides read TGTGCCAGTAGTACCTCTAGCGGGGGGGGACAAGAGACCCAGTACTTC. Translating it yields CASSTSSGGGQETQYF.

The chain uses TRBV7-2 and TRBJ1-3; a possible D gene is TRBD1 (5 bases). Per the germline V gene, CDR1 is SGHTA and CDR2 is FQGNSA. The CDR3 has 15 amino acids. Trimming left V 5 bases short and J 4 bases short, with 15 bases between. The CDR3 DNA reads TGTGCCAGCAGCGCCCGGGGGGGAATGGGAAACACCATATATTTT. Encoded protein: CASSARGGMGNTIYF.

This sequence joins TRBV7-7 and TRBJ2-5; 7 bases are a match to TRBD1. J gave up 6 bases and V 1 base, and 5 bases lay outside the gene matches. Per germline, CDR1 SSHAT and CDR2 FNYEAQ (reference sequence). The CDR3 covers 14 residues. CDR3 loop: CASSLDQGVKTQYF. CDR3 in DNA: TGTGCCAGCAGCTTAGACCAGGGGGTGAAGACCCAGTACTTC.

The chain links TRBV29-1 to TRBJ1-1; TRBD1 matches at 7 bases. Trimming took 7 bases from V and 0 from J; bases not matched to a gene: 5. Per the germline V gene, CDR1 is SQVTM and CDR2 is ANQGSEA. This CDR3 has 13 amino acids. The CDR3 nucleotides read TGCAGCGGGGGGGACAGCTTGAACACTGAAGCTTTCTTT. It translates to CSGGDSLNTEAFF. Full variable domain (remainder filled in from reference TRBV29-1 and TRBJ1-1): SAVISQKPSRDICQRGTSLTIQCQVDSQVTMMFWYRQQPGQSLTLIATANQGSEATYESGFVIDKFPISRPNLTFSTLTVSNMSPEDSSIYLCSGGDSLNTEAFFGQGTRLTVV.

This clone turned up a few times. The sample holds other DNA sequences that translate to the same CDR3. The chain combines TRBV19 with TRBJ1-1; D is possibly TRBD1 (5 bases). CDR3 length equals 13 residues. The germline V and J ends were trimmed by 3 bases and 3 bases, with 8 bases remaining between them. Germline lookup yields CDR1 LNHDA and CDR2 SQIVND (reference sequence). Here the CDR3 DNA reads TGTGCCAGTAGTATCGCCAGGGACACTGAAGCTTTCTTT. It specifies CASSIARDTEAFF.

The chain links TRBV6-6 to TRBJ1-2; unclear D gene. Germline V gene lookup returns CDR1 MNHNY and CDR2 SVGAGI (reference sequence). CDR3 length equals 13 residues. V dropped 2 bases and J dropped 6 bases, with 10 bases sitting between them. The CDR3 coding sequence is TGTGCCAGCAGTTACCGGCAGGTTGATGGCTACACCTTC. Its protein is CASSYRQVDGYTF.

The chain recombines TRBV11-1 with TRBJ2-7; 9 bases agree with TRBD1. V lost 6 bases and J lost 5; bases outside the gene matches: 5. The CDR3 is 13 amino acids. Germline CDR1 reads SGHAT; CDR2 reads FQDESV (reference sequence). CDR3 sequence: CASSRDRVHEQYF. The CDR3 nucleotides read TGTGCCAGCAGTCGGGACAGGGTCCACGAGCAGTACTTC.

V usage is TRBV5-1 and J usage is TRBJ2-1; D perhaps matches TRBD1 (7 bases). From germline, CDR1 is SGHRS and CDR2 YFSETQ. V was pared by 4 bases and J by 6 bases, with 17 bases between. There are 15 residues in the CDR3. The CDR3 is CASSRRGPLSNEQFF. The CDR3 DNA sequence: TGCGCCAGCAGCCGGAGGGGGCCGTTGAGCAATGAGCAGTTCTTC.

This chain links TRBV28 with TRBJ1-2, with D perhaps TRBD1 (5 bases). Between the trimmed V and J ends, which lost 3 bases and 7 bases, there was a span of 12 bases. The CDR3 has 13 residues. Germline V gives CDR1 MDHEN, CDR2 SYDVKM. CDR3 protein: CASSFQGWSGYTF. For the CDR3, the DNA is TGTGCCAGCAGTTTCCAGGGATGGAGTGGCTACACCTTC.

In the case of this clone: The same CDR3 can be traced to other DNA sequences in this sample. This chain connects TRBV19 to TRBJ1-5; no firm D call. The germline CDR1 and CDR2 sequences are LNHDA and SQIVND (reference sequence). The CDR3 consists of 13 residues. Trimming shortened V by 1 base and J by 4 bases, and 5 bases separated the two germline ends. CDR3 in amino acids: CASSIGGNQPQHF. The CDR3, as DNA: TGTGCCAGTAGTATAGGAGGGAATCAGCCCCAGCATTTT.

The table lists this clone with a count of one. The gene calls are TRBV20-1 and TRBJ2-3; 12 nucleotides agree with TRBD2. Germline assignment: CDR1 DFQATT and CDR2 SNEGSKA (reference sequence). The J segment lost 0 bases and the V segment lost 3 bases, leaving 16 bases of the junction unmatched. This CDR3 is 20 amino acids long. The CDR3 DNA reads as TGCAGTGCTAGTAGGGCCCCAACTAGCGGGGGGTTCTCTAGCACAGATACGCAGTATTTT. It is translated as CSASRAPTSGGFSSTDTQYF.

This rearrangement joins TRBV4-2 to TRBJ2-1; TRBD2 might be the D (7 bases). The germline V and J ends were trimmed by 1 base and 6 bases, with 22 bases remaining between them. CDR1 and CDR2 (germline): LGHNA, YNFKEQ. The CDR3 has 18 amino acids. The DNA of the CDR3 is TGTGCCAGCAGCCAAGGTGGGGGGGCCGCCCTACTACTCAATGAGCAGTTCTTC. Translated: CASSQGGGAALLLNEQFF.

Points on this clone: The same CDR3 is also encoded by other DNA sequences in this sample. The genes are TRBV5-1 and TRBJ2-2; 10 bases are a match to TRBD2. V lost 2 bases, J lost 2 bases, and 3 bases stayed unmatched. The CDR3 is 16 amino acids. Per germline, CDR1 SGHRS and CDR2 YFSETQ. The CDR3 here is CASSLLAGTNTGELFF. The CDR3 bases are TGCGCCAGCAGCTTACTAGCGGGGACCAACACCGGGGAGCTGTTTTTT.

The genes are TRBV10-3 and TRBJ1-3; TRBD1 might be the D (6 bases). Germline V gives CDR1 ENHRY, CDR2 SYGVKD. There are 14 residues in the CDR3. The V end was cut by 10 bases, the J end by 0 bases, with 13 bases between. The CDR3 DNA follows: TGTGCCACCGCTGGGGGGGCCTCTGGAAACACCATATATTTT. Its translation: CATAGGASGNTIYF.